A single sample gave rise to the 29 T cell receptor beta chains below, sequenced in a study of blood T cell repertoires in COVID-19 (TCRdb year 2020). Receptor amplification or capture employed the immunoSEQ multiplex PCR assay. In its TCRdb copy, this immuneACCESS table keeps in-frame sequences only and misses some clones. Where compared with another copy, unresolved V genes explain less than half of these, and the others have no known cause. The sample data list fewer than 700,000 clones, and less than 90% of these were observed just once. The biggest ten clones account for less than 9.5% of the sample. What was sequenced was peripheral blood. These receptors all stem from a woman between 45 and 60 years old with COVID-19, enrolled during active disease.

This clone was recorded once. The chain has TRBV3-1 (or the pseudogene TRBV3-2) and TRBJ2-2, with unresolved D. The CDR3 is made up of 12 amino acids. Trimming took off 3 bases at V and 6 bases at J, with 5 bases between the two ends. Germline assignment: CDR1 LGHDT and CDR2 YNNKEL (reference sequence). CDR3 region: CASSQWPGELFF. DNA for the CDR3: TGTGCCAGCAGCCAGTGGCCCGGGGAGCTGTTTTTT.

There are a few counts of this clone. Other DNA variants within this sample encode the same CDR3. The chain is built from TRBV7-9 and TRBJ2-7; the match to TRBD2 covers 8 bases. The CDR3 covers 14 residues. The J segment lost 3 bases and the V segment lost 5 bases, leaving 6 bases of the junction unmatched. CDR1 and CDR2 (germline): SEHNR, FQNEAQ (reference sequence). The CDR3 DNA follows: TGTGCCAGCAGCCCCCCGGCGGGGGGCTACGAGCAGTACTTC. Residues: CASSPPAGGYEQYF.

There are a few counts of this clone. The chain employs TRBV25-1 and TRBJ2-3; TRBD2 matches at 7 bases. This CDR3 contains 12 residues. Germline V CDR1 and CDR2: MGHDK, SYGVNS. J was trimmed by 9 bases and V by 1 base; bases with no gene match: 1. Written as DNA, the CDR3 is TGTGCCAGCAGTGAATGGGAGGGCACGCAGTATTTT. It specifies CASSEWEGTQYF.

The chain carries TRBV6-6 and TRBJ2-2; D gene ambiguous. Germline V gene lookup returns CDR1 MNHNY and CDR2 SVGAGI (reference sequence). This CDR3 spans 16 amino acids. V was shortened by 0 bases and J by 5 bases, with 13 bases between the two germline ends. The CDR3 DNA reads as TGTGCCAGCAGTTACTCGCCAGGTGGCAAGACCGGGGAGCTGTTTTTT. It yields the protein CASSYSPGGKTGELFF.

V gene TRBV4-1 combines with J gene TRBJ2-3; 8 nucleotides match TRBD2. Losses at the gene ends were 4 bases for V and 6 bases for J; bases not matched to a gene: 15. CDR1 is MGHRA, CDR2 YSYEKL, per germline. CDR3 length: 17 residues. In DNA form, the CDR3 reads TGCGCCAGCAGCCCAGAGGGGACGGGGGGGCCCTGGGATACGCAGTATTTT. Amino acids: CASSPEGTGGPWDTQYF.

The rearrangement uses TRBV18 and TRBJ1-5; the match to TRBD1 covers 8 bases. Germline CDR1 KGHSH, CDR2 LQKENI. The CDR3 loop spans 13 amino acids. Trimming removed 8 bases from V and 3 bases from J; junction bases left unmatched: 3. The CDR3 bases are TGTGCCAGCCGGACAGGGAACAATCAGCCCCAGCATTTT. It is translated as CASRTGNNQPQHF.

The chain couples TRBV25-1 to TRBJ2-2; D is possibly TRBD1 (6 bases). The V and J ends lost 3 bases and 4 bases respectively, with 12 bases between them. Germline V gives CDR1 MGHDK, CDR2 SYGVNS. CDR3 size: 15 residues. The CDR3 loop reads CASSEDRTTTGELFF. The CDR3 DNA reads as TGTGCCAGCAGTGAGGACAGAACAACCACCGGGGAGCTGTTTTTT.

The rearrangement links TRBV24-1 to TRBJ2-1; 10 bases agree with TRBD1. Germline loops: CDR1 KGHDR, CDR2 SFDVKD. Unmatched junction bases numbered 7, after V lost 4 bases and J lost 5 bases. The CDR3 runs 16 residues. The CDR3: CATSEPGTGVNNEQFF. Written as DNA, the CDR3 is TGTGCCACCAGTGAGCCCGGGACAGGGGTCAACAATGAGCAGTTCTTC.

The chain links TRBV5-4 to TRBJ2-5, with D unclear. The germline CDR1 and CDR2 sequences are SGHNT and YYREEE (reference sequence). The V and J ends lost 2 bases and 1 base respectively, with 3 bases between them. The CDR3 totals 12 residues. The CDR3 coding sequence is TGTGCCAGCAGCTTCCTCCAAGAGACCCAGTACTTC. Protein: CASSFLQETQYF.

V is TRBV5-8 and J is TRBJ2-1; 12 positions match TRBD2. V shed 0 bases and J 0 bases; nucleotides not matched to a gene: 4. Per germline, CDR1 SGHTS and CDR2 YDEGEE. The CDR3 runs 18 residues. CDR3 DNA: TGTGCCAGCAGCTTGGTGACTAGCGGGGGTAGCTCCTACAATGAGCAGTTCTTC. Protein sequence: CASSLVTSGGSSYNEQFF.

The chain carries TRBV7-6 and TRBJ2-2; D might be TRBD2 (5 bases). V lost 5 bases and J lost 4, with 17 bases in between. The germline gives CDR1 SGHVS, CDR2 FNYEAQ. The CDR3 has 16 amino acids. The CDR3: CASSKGSGGGTGELFF. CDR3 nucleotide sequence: TGTGCCAGCAGCAAAGGGTCAGGAGGAGGCACCGGGGAGCTGTTTTTT. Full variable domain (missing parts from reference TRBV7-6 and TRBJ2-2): GAGVSQSPRYKVTKRGQDVALRCDPISGHVSLYWYRQALGQGPEFLTYFNYEAQQDKSGLPNDRFSAERPEGSISTLTIQRTEQRDSAMYRCASSKGSGGGTGELFFGEGSRLTVL.

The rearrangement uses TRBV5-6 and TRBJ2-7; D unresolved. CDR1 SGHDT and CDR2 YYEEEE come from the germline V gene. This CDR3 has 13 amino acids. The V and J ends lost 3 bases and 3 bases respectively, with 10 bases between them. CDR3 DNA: TGTGCCAGCAGCTCCCGCTCCTACTACGAGCAGTACTTC. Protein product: CASSSRSYYEQYF.

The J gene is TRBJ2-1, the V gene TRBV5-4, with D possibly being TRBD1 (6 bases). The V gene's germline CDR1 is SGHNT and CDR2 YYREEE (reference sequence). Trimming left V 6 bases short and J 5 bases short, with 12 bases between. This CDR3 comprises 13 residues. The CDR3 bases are TGTGCCAGCACCCTAACAGGGAACAATGAGCAGTTCTTC. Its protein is CASTLTGNNEQFF.

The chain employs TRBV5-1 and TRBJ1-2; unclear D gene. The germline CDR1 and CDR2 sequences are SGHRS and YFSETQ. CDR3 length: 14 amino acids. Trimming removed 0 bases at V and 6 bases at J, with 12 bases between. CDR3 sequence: CASSLGPAEDGYTF. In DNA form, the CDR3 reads TGCGCCAGCAGCTTGGGTCCCGCGGAGGATGGCTACACCTTC.

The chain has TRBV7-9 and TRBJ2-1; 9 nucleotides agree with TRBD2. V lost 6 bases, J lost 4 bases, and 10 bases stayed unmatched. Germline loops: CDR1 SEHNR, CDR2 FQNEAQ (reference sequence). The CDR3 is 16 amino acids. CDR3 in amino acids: CASRESSGGPYNEQFF. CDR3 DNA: TGTGCCAGCAGAGAAAGTAGCGGGGGCCCGTACAATGAGCAGTTCTTC.

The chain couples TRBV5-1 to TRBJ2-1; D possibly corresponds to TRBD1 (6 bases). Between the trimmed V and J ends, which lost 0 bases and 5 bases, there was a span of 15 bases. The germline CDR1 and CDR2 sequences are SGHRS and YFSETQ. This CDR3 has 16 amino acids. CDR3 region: CASSLVMRGIHNEQFF. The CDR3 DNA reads TGCGCCAGCAGCTTGGTTATGAGGGGGATCCACAATGAGCAGTTCTTC.

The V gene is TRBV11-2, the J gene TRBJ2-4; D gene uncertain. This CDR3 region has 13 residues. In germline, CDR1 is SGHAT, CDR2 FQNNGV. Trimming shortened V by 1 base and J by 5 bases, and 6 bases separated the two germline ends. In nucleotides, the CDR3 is TGTGCCAGCAGCTTAGTTCAGGAAAACATTCAGTACTTC. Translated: CASSLVQENIQYF.

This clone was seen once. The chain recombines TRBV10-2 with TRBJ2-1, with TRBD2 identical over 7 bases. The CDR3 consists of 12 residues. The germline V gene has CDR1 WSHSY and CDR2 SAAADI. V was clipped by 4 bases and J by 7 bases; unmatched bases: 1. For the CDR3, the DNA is TGCGCCAGCAGTGTGGGGGGGAATGAGCAGTTCTTC. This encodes CASSVGGNEQFF.

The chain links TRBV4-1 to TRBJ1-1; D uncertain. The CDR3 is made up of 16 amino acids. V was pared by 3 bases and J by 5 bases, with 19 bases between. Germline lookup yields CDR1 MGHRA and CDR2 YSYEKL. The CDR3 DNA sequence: TGCGCCAGCAGCCACCAGCCGGAGGTGGGGTGGACTGAAGCTTTCTTT. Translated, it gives CASSHQPEVGWTEAFF.

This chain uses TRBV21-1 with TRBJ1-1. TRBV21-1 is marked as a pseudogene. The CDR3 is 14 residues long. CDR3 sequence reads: CASSKVRRHTEAFF. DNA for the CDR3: TGTGCCAGCAGCAAAGTACGGCGGCACACTGAAGCTTTCTTT.

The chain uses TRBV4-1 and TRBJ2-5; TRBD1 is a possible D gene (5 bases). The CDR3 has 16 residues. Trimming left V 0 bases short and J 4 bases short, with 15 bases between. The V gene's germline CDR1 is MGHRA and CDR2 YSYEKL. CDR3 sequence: CASSQDPFGRGETQYF. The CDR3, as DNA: TGCGCCAGCAGCCAAGACCCCTTCGGAAGGGGAGAGACCCAGTACTTC.

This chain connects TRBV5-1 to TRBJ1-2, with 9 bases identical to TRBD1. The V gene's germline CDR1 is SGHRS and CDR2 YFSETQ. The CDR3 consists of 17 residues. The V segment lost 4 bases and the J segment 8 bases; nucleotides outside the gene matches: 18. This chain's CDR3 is CASSVRFRDRVFGGYTF. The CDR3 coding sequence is TGCGCCAGCAGCGTACGATTCCGGGACAGGGTATTTGGCGGCTACACCTTC.

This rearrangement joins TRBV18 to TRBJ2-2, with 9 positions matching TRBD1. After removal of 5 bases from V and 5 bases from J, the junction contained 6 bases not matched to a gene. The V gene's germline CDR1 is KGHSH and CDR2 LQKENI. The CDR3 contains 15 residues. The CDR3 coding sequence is TGTGCCAGCTCAACGAGACAGGGGGAGACCGGGGAGCTGTTTTTT. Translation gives CASSTRQGETGELFF.

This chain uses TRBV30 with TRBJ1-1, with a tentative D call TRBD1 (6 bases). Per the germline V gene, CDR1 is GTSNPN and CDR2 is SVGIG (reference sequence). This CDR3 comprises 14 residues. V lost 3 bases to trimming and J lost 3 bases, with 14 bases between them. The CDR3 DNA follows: TGTGCCTGGAGGGTGGGGACAATTCACACTGAAGCTTTCTTT. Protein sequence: CAWRVGTIHTEAFF.

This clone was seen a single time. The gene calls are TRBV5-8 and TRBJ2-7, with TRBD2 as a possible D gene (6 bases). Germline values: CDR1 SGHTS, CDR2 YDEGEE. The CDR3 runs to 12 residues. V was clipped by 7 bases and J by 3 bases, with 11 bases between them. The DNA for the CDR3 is TGTGCCAGCGGAGGGGATAGCTACGAGCAGTACTTC. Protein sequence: CASGGDSYEQYF.

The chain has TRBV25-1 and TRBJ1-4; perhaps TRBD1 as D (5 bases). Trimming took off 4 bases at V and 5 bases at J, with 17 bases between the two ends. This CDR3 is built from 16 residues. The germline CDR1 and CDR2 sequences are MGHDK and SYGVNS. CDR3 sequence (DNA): TGTGCCAGCAGTGTTGCAGGGTTTAAACTGAATGAAAAACTGTTTTTT. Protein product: CASSVAGFKLNEKLFF.

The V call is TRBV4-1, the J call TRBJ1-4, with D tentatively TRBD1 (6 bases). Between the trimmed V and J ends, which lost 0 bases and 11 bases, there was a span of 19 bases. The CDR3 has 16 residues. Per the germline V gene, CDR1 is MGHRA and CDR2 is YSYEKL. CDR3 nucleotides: TGCGCCAGCAGCCAAGATCAGGACAGCGGAACCGATAAACTGTTTTTT. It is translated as CASSQDQDSGTDKLFF.

The CDR3 DNA reads as TGTGCCAGCAGCTACTCCCAGGGTAGGGGCGAGCAGTACTTC. It codes for CASSYSQGRGEQYF. This chain joins TRBV7-9 and TRBJ2-7, with D perhaps matching TRBD1 (5 bases). Germline V lookup: CDR1 SEHNR, CDR2 FQNEAQ (reference sequence). V lost 4 bases and J 6 bases, leaving 16 bases between the germline ends. The CDR3 is 14 residues long.

The CDR3 nucleotides read TGTGCCAGCAGCTTAGCGGCAGGGATCGCCCGCTACGGCTACGAGCAGTACTTC. Translated, it gives CASSLAAGIARYGYEQYF. The chain joins TRBV7-9 to TRBJ2-7; the D gene is possibly TRBD1 (5 bases). CDR3 size: 18 residues. Trimming removed 0 bases at V and 3 bases at J, with 21 bases between. Per germline, CDR1 SEHNR and CDR2 FQNEAQ (reference sequence).